This T cell receptor beta chain is from a study of blood T cell repertoires in COVID-19. Overall study context: PBMCs, B-cell-depleted T cells, or T cells provided the cDNA or gDNA that made up the material.

As processed by the authors: Reference gene primer amplification gave nucleated cell count estimates. The assay was immunoSEQ multiplex PCR, and TCRdb's table has in-frame clones only and misses some. D and trimming were read from the DNA, whereas the V and J calls and clone size are those reported in that table. The sample consists of 200,000 to 300,000 clones, about 87% of them appearing once. The sample comprised peripheral blood. The TCR sequence derives from a man in his sixties who had recovered from COVID-19.

The chain's CDR3 is CASSLWAGAGTGELFF. As DNA, the CDR3 is TGTGCCAGCAGCTTATGGGCAGGGGCGGGCACCGGGGAGCTGTTTTTT. This chain links TRBV11-2 with TRBJ2-2; a possible D gene is TRBD1 (6 bases). Per the germline V gene, CDR1 is SGHAT and CDR2 is FQNNGV. This CDR3 is built from 16 residues. V gave up 2 bases and J gave up 4 bases, with 14 bases separating them.